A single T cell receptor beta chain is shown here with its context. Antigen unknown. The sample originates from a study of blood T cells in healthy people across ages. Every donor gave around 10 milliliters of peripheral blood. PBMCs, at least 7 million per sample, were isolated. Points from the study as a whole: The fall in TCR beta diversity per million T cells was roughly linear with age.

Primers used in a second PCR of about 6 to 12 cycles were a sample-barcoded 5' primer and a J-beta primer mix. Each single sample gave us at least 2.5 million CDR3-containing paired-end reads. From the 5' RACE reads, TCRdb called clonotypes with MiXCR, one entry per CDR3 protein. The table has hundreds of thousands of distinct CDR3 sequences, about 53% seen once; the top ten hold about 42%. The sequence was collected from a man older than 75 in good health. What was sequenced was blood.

CDR3 region: CSVIGLGLAKNIQYF. CDR3 nucleotides: TGCAGCGTTATTGGACTAGGATTAGCCAAAAACATTCAGTACTTC. The chain couples TRBV29-1 to TRBJ2-4; TRBD2 matches at 7 bases. This CDR3 spans 15 amino acids. V dropped 5 bases and J dropped 0; count of bases not matched to a gene: 7. The germline V gene encodes CDR1 SQVTM and CDR2 ANQGSEA.